This T cell receptor (beta chain) was documented in a study of cytomegalovirus exposure and HLA in healthy donors. The germline gives CDR1 SGHNT, CDR2 YYREEE (reference sequence). The CDR3 runs to 16 residues. V was clipped by 0 bases and J by 1 base; unmatched bases: 6. It was with 60 Vbeta and 13 Jbeta primers that the PCR ran. The data were produced by immunoSEQ multiplex PCR, yet TCRdb's version contains in-frame clones alone and is incomplete. The data show 100,000 to 150,000 clones, less than 80% seen once. This clonotype was obtained from a woman aged 50 to 65 in good health and CMV-seropositive. V is TRBV5-4 and J is TRBJ1-2; 7 nucleotides agree with TRBD1. Sequenced: PBMCs. In DNA form, the CDR3 reads TGTGCCAGCAGCTTGGGAGACAGGGTGTTTAACTATGGCTACACCTTC. Its translation is CASSLGDRVFNYGYTF.